This T cell receptor beta chain appears in the sequencing data of a study of spatial heterogeneity in lung cancer. Study results and caveats: Counts of ubiquitous and regional expanded TCRs tracked ubiquitous and regional nonsynonymous mutations, respectively. Tracking of tumor mutation counts was seen in expanded intratumoral alpha and beta TCR counts.

V gave up 10 bases and J gave up 7 bases, with 14 bases separating them. Germline V gene data show CDR1 as ENHRY and CDR2 as SYGVKD. The CDR3 consists of 11 residues. TCRdb used MiXCR to reprocess the 5' RACE reads, holding one entry per CDR3 protein. Among fewer than 7,500 distinct CDR3 sequences, 8.5% to 10% were seen once, and the ten largest hold 20% to 30%. Time point defined: sample taken at primary tumor resection. Within the sample, this clonotype is hyperexpanded. Antigen unknown. This TCR derives from a female donor with early-stage non-small cell lung cancer. This specimen was lung tumor tissue, taken at surgery. This chain connects TRBV10-3 to TRBJ2-7; TRBD2 is a possible D gene (6 bases). The CDR3, as DNA: TGTGCCACCGGATTGACTAGTGAGCAGTACTTC. Translating gives CATGLTSEQYF.